The clone carrying this T cell receptor (beta chain) came up many times. These data come from a study of OX40 agonist ivuxolimab in advanced cancers. Measured with immunoSEQ multiplex PCR; TCRdb has only the in-frame clones, and not every one. The sample lists over 100,000 clones, 80% to 95% occurring once. V was cut by 4 bases and J by 8 bases, with 18 bases left in between. The CDR3 is 14 amino acids. Germline V gene lookup returns CDR1 SGHDT and CDR2 YYEEEE. Source: CD4+ or CD8+ T cells sorted from blood, taken in a trial of the OX40 agonist ivuxolimab. This chain uses TRBV5-6 with TRBJ1-2; D unresolved. The receptor's source is an adult with an advanced solid tumor such as melanoma, head and neck, liver or kidney cancer. Here the CDR3 DNA reads TGTGCCAGCAGCCGGAGAAGCGGGGATGGGGGCTACACCTTC. Its translation: CASSRRSGDGGYTF.